These T cell receptor beta chains were read from a single sample in a study of blood T cell repertoires in COVID-19. Assay used: immunoSEQ multiplex PCR; TCRdb lists only in-frame clones, some missing. The table records some 300,000 clones, about 88% of them present only once. Sample: peripheral blood. These TCRs come from a man in his 70s with acute or convalescent COVID-19. CDR3s include the opening cysteine and the closing phenylalanine or tryptophan. D genes are given only for firm matches. Clone sizes are given selectively: once, few, many, or a class where the clone is expanded.

>13|TRBV6-6|-|TRBJ1-1|-
CASTNYRANEAFF
TGTGCCAGCACAAACTACAGGGCTAACGAAGCTTTCTTT
>14|TRBV20-1|TRBD1|TRBJ2-7|-
CSASTGQGRNEQYF
TGCAGTGCTAGTACGGGACAGGGGAGGAACGAGCAGTACTTC
>13|TRBV5-1|-|TRBJ2-3|-
CASSLVPLDTQYF
TGCGCCAGCAGCTTGGTCCCCTTAGATACGCAGTATTTT
>12|TRBV6-1|-|TRBJ1-5|once
CASSDTHQPQHF
TGTGCCAGCAGTGACACTCATCAGCCCCAGCATTTT
>14|TRBV20-1|-|TRBJ2-1|-
CSASWAYSYNEQFF
TGCAGTGCTAGTTGGGCCTACTCCTACAATGAGCAGTTCTTC
>14|TRBV2|TRBD1|TRBJ2-7|-
CASLLDRGSYEQYF
TGTGCCAGCTTATTGGACAGGGGATCCTACGAGCAGTACTTC
>19|TRBV14|TRBD2|TRBJ2-3|-
CASTVKRAGASDGLGTQYF
TGTGCCAGCACCGTAAAAAGAGCGGGAGCAAGCGATGGTCTGGGGACGCAGTATTTT
>16|TRBV5-4|TRBD2|TRBJ2-3|few
CASSGNLAGFTDTQYF
TGTGCCAGCAGCGGGAATCTAGCGGGGTTCACAGATACGCAGTATTTT
>13|TRBV30|-|TRBJ1-1|-
CAWSKGGGTEAFF
TGTGCCTGGAGTAAGGGAGGGGGCACTGAAGCTTTCTTT
>14|TRBV7-8|-|TRBJ1-1|-
CASSLAGTGTEAFF
TGTGCCAGCAGCTTAGCAGGGACTGGCACTGAAGCTTTCTTT
>16|TRBV18|TRBD1|TRBJ1-1|once
CASSSIPGQGNTEAFF
TGTGCCAGCTCATCGATCCCAGGACAGGGGAACACTGAAGCTTTCTTT
>14|TRBV5-4|TRBD1|TRBJ2-1|-
CASSSRDRVNEQFF
TGTGCCAGCAGCAGCCGGGACAGGGTGAATGAGCAGTTCTTC
>16|TRBV7-2|TRBD1|TRBJ1-3|-
CASSLRDRGMGNTIYF
TGTGCCAGCAGCCTCCGGGACAGGGGCATGGGAAACACCATATATTTT
>14|TRBV28|-|TRBJ1-1|-
CASSFSESRGRAFF
TGTGCCAGCAGTTTTTCAGAAAGTCGCGGGAGAGCTTTCTTT
>15|TRBV28|-|TRBJ2-2|-
CASSDDRLGTGELFF
TGTGCCAGCAGTGACGACAGGTTGGGCACCGGGGAGCTGTTTTTT
>14|TRBV30|TRBD1|TRBJ2-7|-
CAWSPGTGFYEQYF
TGTGCCTGGAGCCCCGGGACAGGTTTCTACGAGCAGTACTTC
>17|TRBV10-3|TRBD2|TRBJ2-2|-
CATETGLAGGGTGELFF
TGTGCCACCGAAACGGGACTAGCGGGAGGGGGGACCGGGGAGCTGTTTTTT
>13|TRBV6-5|TRBD1|TRBJ1-2|-
CASSRQGQGGYTF
TGTGCCAGCAGTCGCCAGGGACAGGGTGGCTACACCTTC
>18|TRBV19|TRBD1|TRBJ1-2|-
CASSIEALGQGAHYGYTF
TGTGCCAGTAGTATAGAGGCCCTCGGACAGGGTGCTCACTATGGCTACACCTTC
>15|TRBV7-9|TRBD1|TRBJ2-1|-
CASSPRTGLYNEQFF
TGTGCCAGCAGCCCAAGGACAGGGCTTTACAATGAGCAGTTCTTC
>14|TRBV29-1|TRBD2|TRBJ2-7|-
CSVEEATSGSTQYF
TGCAGCGTTGAAGAGGCGACTAGCGGGAGCACACAGTACTTC
>14|TRBV25-1|-|TRBJ1-1|-
CASSQGSMNTEAFF
TGTGCCAGCAGCCAGGGGTCAATGAACACTGAAGCTTTCTTT
>16|TRBV5-1|-|TRBJ2-1|-
CASSLGVSAIYNEQFF
TGCGCCAGCAGCTTGGGCGTTAGCGCTATATACAATGAGCAGTTCTTC